The clone carrying this TCR beta chain was counted ten times or more. No antigen is known for it. This CDR3 has 16 amino acids. Unmatched junction bases numbered 7, after V lost 5 bases and J lost 3 bases. CDR1 and CDR2 from the germline V gene are SGHVS and FQNEAQ. The sample originates from a study of molecular identifiers for immune sequencing clone quantification. Findings and caveats of the study: Highly expanded clone sizes could be underestimated by identical TCR molecules sharing a barcode. Jurkat TCR RNA spiked in from one cell reportedly remained identifiable amid one million naive cells.

Methods described previously were used for bulk TCR libraries, and listed TCR primers were applied. TCRdb re-called the PCR reads through MiXCR, storing one row per CDR3 protein. The table shows over 600,000 distinct CDR3 sequences, with about 20% occurring only once. The clonotype was recovered from a human donor in good health. Some libraries in this study had Jurkat cell RNA spiked in. The chain combines TRBV7-8 with TRBJ2-5, with 12 bases matching TRBD2. Sequencing used naive CD8+ T cells from blood, with Jurkat cell RNA spiked in. The subset: FACS-sorted CD8+CD4-CCR7+CD45RA+ naive T cells. The CDR3 is CASSATSGGLKETQYF. DNA for the CDR3: TGTGCCAGCAGCGCAACTAGCGGGGGGCTAAAAGAGACCCAGTACTTC.